The T cell receptor (beta chain) described here comes from a study of blood T cell repertoires in COVID-19. Across the whole study: The United States, Italy and Spain supplied acute and convalescent COVID-19 samples. Sources were T cells, B-cell-depleted T cells, or PBMCs; the material itself was cDNA or gDNA.

Clones were sequenced by immunoSEQ multiplex PCR, and TCRdb holds only the in-frame ones, with some missing. The table has 150,000 to 200,000 clones, around four fifths seen once. The sequencing input was peripheral blood. This receptor was obtained from a woman in her 30s with acute or convalescent COVID-19.

CDR3 loop: CSASGLASRGDTQYF. CDR3 bases: TGCAGTGCTAGTGGGTTAGCCTCTCGAGGAGATACGCAGTATTTT. This chain connects TRBV20-1 to TRBJ2-3, with D unresolved. V was clipped by 3 bases and J by 5 bases, with 18 bases between them. Per germline, CDR1 DFQATT and CDR2 SNEGSKA (reference sequence). CDR3 size: 15 residues.